This passage covers 27 T cell receptor beta chains from one sample sequenced in a study of cytomegalovirus exposure and HLA in healthy donors (dated by TCRdb to the late 2010s). Libraries were constructed by the immunoSEQ multiplex PCR assay. The multiplex PCR relied on a mix of 60 forward primers for TCR Vbeta segments and 13 reverse primers for TCR Jbeta segments. Not all clones reach the TCRdb copy of this immuneACCESS table, which keeps in-frame sequences only. Checked studies attribute under half of the gap to unresolved V genes and leave the rest unexplained. The sample's table lists a count of approximately 140,000 clones. 2% to 2.5% of the sample is in the top ten clones. The sample comprised PBMCs. The receptors come from a woman aged 18-29 years in good health and CMV-seronegative.

The chain has TRBV19 and TRBJ2-4, with a possible D match to TRBD1 (5 bases). The V gene's germline CDR1 is LNHDA and CDR2 SQIVND (reference sequence). V was pared by 5 bases and J by 12 bases, with 14 bases between. The CDR3 is 12 residues long. The CDR3 bases are TGTGCCAGTAGTTATCAGGGCGCGTATCAGTACTTC. It codes for CASSYQGAYQYF.

This chain joins TRBV11-2 and TRBJ2-1; 8 bases agree with TRBD1. The junction had 14 bases not matched to a gene; V was cut back by 7 bases and J by 15 bases. This CDR3 contains 13 residues. The germline V gene encodes CDR1 SGHAT and CDR2 FQNNGV. This CDR3 reads CASNQGTGGQRFF. The CDR3 DNA reads TGTGCCAGCAACCAGGGCACAGGGGGTCAACGGTTCTTC.

V and J are TRBV28 and TRBJ2-5; 10 nucleotides line up with TRBD2. The J call may be incorrect, as the DNA end agrees better with TRBJ2-7. Germline V lookup: CDR1 MDHEN, CDR2 SYDVKM. CDR3 length equals 15 residues. For the CDR3, the DNA is TGTGCCAGCACCCAGGGGGCTAGCGGGAGCTACGAGCAGTACTTC. Translated, it gives CASTQGASGSYEQYF.

The V gene is TRBV6-6, the J gene TRBJ2-5, with 7 nucleotides matching TRBD1. Germline trimming cut 5 bases from V and 5 bases from J; bases unmatched to any gene: 5. The germline V gene has CDR1 MNHNY and CDR2 SVGAGI (reference sequence). CDR3 length: 13 amino acids. CDR3 in DNA: TGTGCCAGCAGTACACAGGGGATCGAGACCCAGTACTTC. It encodes CASSTQGIETQYF.

The chain joins TRBV30 to TRBJ2-1; 7 bases match TRBD1. Germline V gives CDR1 GTSNPN, CDR2 SVGIG (reference sequence). This CDR3 comprises 14 residues. With 1 base clipped from V and 4 bases from J, the junction kept 4 bases outside the gene matches. The CDR3 spells CAWSGGGAYNEQFF. CDR3 DNA sequence: TGTGCCTGGAGTGGAGGGGGCGCTTACAATGAGCAGTTCTTC.

The chain has TRBV27 and TRBJ1-2; D possibly corresponds to TRBD1 (5 bases). Trimming left V 6 bases short and J 5 bases short, with 19 bases between. Germline lookup yields CDR1 MNHEY and CDR2 SMNVEV (reference sequence). The CDR3 runs to 15 residues. CDR3 sequence: CASRRETNRGYGYTF. The CDR3 DNA reads as TGTGCCAGCAGACGCGAGACTAACCGGGGGTATGGCTACACCTTC.

The V gene is TRBV11-2, the J gene TRBJ2-7; 7 bases fit TRBD2. Germline CDR1 reads SGHAT; CDR2 reads FQNNGV. After removal of 1 base from V and 4 bases from J, the junction contained 4 bases not matched to a gene. This CDR3 contains 14 residues. Here the CDR3 reads CASSLGGGPYEQYF. CDR3 nucleotide sequence: TGTGCCAGCAGCTTAGGGGGAGGGCCGTACGAGCAGTACTTC. The variable domain in full, with the rest retrieved from reference TRBV11-2 and TRBJ2-7, is EAGVAQSPRYKIIEKRQSVAFWCNPISGHATLYWYQQILGQGPKLLIQFQNNGVVDDSQLPKDRFSAERLKGVDSTLKIQPAKLEDSAVYLCASSLGGGPYEQYFGPGTRLTVT.

The CDR3 sequence is CASGSRGNEQFF. The CDR3 DNA reads as TGTGCTAGTGGATCCCGGGGGAATGAGCAGTTCTTC. This chain links TRBV12-5 with TRBJ2-1; possible D gene TRBD2, 6 bases. Trimming shortened V by 6 bases and J by 7 bases, and 10 bases separated the two germline ends. The CDR3 runs to 12 residues. CDR1 LGHNT and CDR2 FRNRAP come from the germline V gene. Drawing the rest from reference TRBV12-5 and TRBJ2-1, the complete variable domain is DARVTQTPRHKVTEMGQEVTMRCQPILGHNTVFWYRQTMMQGLELLAYFRNRAPLDDSGMPKDRFSAEMPDATLATLKIQPSEPRDSAVYFCASGSRGNEQFFGPGTRLTVL.

The V and J genes are TRBV7-3 and TRBJ2-1, with 13 bases matching TRBD2. CDR1 SGHTA and CDR2 FQGTGA come from the germline V gene. V lost 4 bases and J lost 10; bases outside the gene matches: 1. The CDR3 is 13 residues long. CDR3 loop: CASSSGLAGEQFF. The CDR3 coding sequence is TGTGCCAGCAGCTCGGGACTAGCGGGAGAGCAGTTCTTC.

This sequence joins TRBV11-3 and TRBJ2-5, with D perhaps matching TRBD2 (5 bases). The V and J ends lost 1 base and 4 bases respectively, with 10 bases between them. CDR3 length: 14 amino acids. Germline values: CDR1 SGHNT, CDR2 YENEEA. For the CDR3, the DNA is TGTGCCAGCAGCTTAGGACGGGGATCAGAGACCCAGTACTTC. This encodes CASSLGRGSETQYF.

This chain joins TRBV7-2 and TRBJ1-5; possibly TRBD1 for D (6 bases). Germline values: CDR1 SGHTA, CDR2 FQGNSA. V was cut by 6 bases and J by 4 bases, with 7 bases left in between. CDR3 length: 12 amino acids. The CDR3 loop reads CASRTGNQPQHF. DNA for the CDR3: TGTGCCAGCAGGACAGGTAATCAGCCCCAGCATTTT.

The chain carries TRBV28 and TRBJ2-1; 8 nucleotides line up with TRBD1. CDR3 length: 16 amino acids. The V gene end was trimmed by 1 base and the J gene end by 2 bases; junction bases not matched to a gene: 4. Germline V gene data show CDR1 as MDHEN and CDR2 as SYDVKM. CDR3 in amino acids: CASSLSTGVAYNEQFF. The CDR3 region has the DNA TGTGCCAGCAGTTTATCGACAGGGGTGGCCTACAATGAGCAGTTCTTC.

This chain connects TRBV7-3 to TRBJ2-5; TRBD2 is a possible D gene (6 bases). Per germline, CDR1 SGHTA and CDR2 FQGTGA. Trimming shortened V by 4 bases and J by 5 bases, and 11 bases separated the two germline ends. The CDR3 spans 13 residues. CDR3: CASSWSGGETQYF. In nucleotides, the CDR3 is TGTGCCAGCAGCTGGTCAGGAGGGGAGACCCAGTACTTC. The whole variable domain, filled in from reference TRBV7-3 and TRBJ2-5, reads GAGVSQTPSNKVTEKGKYVELRCDPISGHTALYWYRQSLGQGPEFLIYFQGTGAADDSGLPNDRFFAVRPEGSVSTLKIQRTERGDSAVYLCASSWSGGETQYFGPGTRLLVL.

The chain couples TRBV7-9 to TRBJ1-5, with 8 bases lining up with TRBD1. The CDR3 covers 14 residues. V shed 2 bases, J shed 5 bases, and the junction held 2 bases outside the gene matches. Germline V CDR1 and CDR2: SEHNR, FQNEAQ (reference sequence). CDR3 sequence reads: CASSLSDRDQPQHF. CDR3 sequence (DNA): TGTGCCAGCAGCTTATCGGACAGGGATCAGCCCCAGCATTTT.

The CDR3 loop reads CASSTPTSGINTQYF. Here the CDR3 DNA reads TGTGCCAGCAGCACACCGACTAGCGGGATCAATACGCAGTATTTT. This chain joins TRBV7-2 and TRBJ2-3, with 11 bases identical to TRBD2. The length of the CDR3 is 15 residues. The junction had 8 bases not matched to a gene; V was cut back by 5 bases and J by 7 bases. From germline, CDR1 is SGHTA and CDR2 FQGNSA.

This sequence joins TRBV30 and TRBJ1-1; the D is unclear. Germline CDR1 and CDR2: GTSNPN and SVGIG (reference sequence). The CDR3 runs 15 residues. The V end was cut by 2 bases, the J end by 0 bases, with 13 bases between. The CDR3 protein is CAWSKSGLMNTEAFF. DNA of the CDR3: TGTGCCTGGAGTAAATCCGGACTTATGAACACTGAAGCTTTCTTT.

The CDR3 DNA is TGTGCCAGCAGTGAATTGGTAGGGGATAACACTGAAGCTTTCTTT. It codes for CASSELVGDNTEAFF. V gene TRBV6-1 combines with J gene TRBJ1-1, with D tentatively TRBD1 (5 bases). This CDR3 has 15 residues. The germline CDR1 and CDR2 sequences are MNHNS and SASEGT. With 2 bases removed from V and 2 bases from J, the gap between germline ends came to 12 bases.

The rearrangement links TRBV5-1 to TRBJ1-1, with a tentative D call TRBD1 (5 bases). The CDR3 loop spans 15 amino acids. The V end was cut by 4 bases, the J end by 4 bases, with 17 bases between. The germline V gene encodes CDR1 SGHRS and CDR2 YFSETQ. This chain's CDR3 is CASSQVAGMFTEAFF. CDR3 nucleotides: TGCGCCAGCAGCCAGGTGGCAGGGATGTTCACTGAAGCTTTCTTT.

DNA of the CDR3: TGCGCCAGCAGCTTAGGGCGGGACAGGGTGACCGGGGAGCTGTTTTTT. Translating gives CASSLGRDRVTGELFF. J is TRBJ2-2 and V is TRBV5-1; 9 bases agree with TRBD1. The CDR3 contains 16 residues. With V trimmed by 2 bases and J by 5 bases, 7 bases remained unmatched. CDR1 and CDR2 (germline): SGHRS, YFSETQ.

DNA for the CDR3: TGTGCCTGGAGTCCCGGGACCGGGATCTTCTCTGGGACTAGCGGGAATGTCAAGAGCGGGGAGCTGTTTTTT. Residues: CAWSPGTGIFSGTSGNVKSGELFF. The chain has TRBV30 and TRBJ2-2; 13 bases line up with TRBD2. This CDR3 spans 24 amino acids. After removal of 2 bases from V and 7 bases from J, the junction contained 31 bases not matched to a gene. Germline lookup yields CDR1 GTSNPN and CDR2 SVGIG (reference sequence).

This chain uses TRBV5-6 with TRBJ1-2, with a possible D match to TRBD1 (5 bases). The CDR3 contains 14 residues. The germline V and J ends were trimmed by 0 bases and 7 bases, with 13 bases remaining between them. Germline CDR1 is SGHDT and CDR2 is YYEEEE. CDR3 region: CASSLVGTGAGYTF. The CDR3 bases are TGTGCCAGCAGCTTGGTCGGGACTGGGGCTGGCTACACCTTC.

The chain recombines TRBV2 with TRBJ2-2; perhaps TRBD2 as D (6 bases). The V and J ends lost 1 base and 5 bases respectively, with 14 bases between them. CDR1 SNHLY and CDR2 FYNNEI come from the germline V gene. The CDR3 has 16 amino acids. The CDR3 protein is CASSEEAWGRTGELFF. CDR3 nucleotide sequence: TGTGCCAGCAGTGAAGAGGCGTGGGGGAGGACCGGGGAGCTGTTTTTT.

About this clone itself: The sample carries other DNA sequences with the same CDR3. The chain has TRBV7-9 and TRBJ2-1, with D unresolved. This CDR3 comprises 13 residues. Trimming took 1 base from V and 4 from J, leaving 5 bases between them. The V gene's germline CDR1 is SEHNR and CDR2 FQNEAQ (reference sequence). The CDR3 DNA is TGTGCCAGCAGCTTAGGCACTTACAATGAGCAGTTCTTC. This gives the protein CASSLGTYNEQFF.

This rearrangement joins TRBV15 to TRBJ2-3, with D maybe TRBD2 (6 bases). Germline loops: CDR1 LNHNV, CDR2 YYDKDF (reference sequence). Trimming cost V 8 bases and J 3 bases, with 21 bases left between them. CDR3 length: 16 residues. The CDR3 region has the DNA TGTGCCACCGGACGCGTTAGGACTATTTCAACAGATACGCAGTATTTT. It is translated as CATGRVRTISTDTQYF.

J is TRBJ1-1 and V is TRBV6-1; no definite D call. CDR3 size: 15 residues. Trimming shortened V by 6 bases and J by 7 bases, and 21 bases separated the two germline ends. The germline gives CDR1 MNHNS, CDR2 SASEGT. The CDR3 bases are TGTGCCAGCAGCCCCAGCCCTGACTTGATCGGTGAAGCTTTCTTT. It encodes CASSPSPDLIGEAFF.

The chain couples TRBV9 to TRBJ1-6, with 10 positions matching TRBD1. The CDR3 runs to 15 residues. V shed 4 bases and J 9 bases; nucleotides not matched to a gene: 7. Germline CDR1 is SGDLS and CDR2 is YYNGEE. The CDR3 here is CASSSDRGLGSPLHF. The CDR3 bases are TGTGCCAGCAGCTCAGACAGGGGGCTCGGTTCACCCCTCCACTTT.

CDR3 amino acids: CASSLLGSRGVNEKLFF. In nucleotides, the CDR3 is TGTGCCAGCAGTTTACTGGGATCCCGCGGGGTTAATGAAAAACTGTTTTTT. The genes are TRBV27 and TRBJ1-4; D is undetermined. Trimming cost V 2 bases and J 4 bases, with 17 bases left between them. The CDR3 loop spans 17 amino acids. Germline V gives CDR1 MNHEY, CDR2 SMNVEV (reference sequence).